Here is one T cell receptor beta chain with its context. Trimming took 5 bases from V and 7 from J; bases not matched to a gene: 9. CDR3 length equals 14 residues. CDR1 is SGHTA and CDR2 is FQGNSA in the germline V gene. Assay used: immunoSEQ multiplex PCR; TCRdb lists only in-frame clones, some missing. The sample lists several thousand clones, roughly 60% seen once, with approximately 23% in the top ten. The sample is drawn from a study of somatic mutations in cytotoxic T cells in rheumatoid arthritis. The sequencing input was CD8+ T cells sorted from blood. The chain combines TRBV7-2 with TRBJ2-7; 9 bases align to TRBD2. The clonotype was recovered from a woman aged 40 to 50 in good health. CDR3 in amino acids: CASSSTSGFREQYF. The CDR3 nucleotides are TGTGCCAGCAGCAGCACTAGCGGGTTTCGGGAGCAGTACTTC.